These 28 T cell receptor beta chains share one sample of origin, sequenced in a study of T-cell memory formation after mild COVID-19. MiXCR was run by TCRdb on the 5' RACE reads, yielding one entry per CDR3 protein. The data show 300,000 to 400,000 distinct CDR3 sequences, 25% to 30% seen once. The specimen sequenced was PBMCs or a T cell subset sorted from them (not recorded which). These receptor sequences come from an adult woman who had mild COVID-19 (a few samples of this study predate the infection). Cell type and time point are not known.

The table lists this clonotype with many counts. The germline gene is not matched at one end of the junction; a read error may be the cause. V and J are TRBV5-1 and TRBJ2-3; D is unresolved. The CDR3 is 13 residues long. CDR1 and CDR2 from the germline V gene are SGHRS and YFSETQ. Written as DNA, the CDR3 is TGTGCCAGCTCACTTGACAGCACAGATACGCAGTATTTT. Protein: CASSLDSTDTQYF.

This chain joins TRBV4-3 and TRBJ2-7; the D is unclear. V was cut by 0 bases and J by 2 bases, with 8 bases left in between. This CDR3 comprises 14 residues. Germline V CDR1 and CDR2: LGHNA, YSLEER. The CDR3 DNA is TGCGCCAGCAGCCAAGAGTCCTGGGCCTACGAGCAGTACTTC. Amino acid sequence: CASSQESWAYEQYF.

The CDR3 protein is CASSLPSMLAGGFNEQFF. The CDR3 nucleotides read TGTGCCAGCAGCTTACCCTCGATGTTAGCGGGAGGGTTCAATGAGCAGTTCTTC. This sequence joins TRBV7-6 and TRBJ2-1; TRBD2 matches 11 bases. Germline V gene data show CDR1 as SGHVS and CDR2 as FNYEAQ. The trim removed 2 bases at V and 6 bases at J, leaving 12 bases unmatched. The CDR3 sequence is 18 residues long.

This clonotype has more than one count but fewer than ten. The V gene is TRBV6-2 or TRBV6-3, the J gene TRBJ2-1, with 10 bases fitting TRBD1. The CDR3 contains 17 residues. J lost 1 base, V lost 6 bases, and 9 bases had no gene match. Germline V gene sequence: CDR1 MNHEY, CDR2 SVGEGT. The DNA of the CDR3 is TGTGCCAGCAGAGAGAGACAGGGGGCAGTTTCCTACAATGAGCAGTTCTTC. It specifies CASRERQGAVSYNEQFF.

This clonotype has more than one count but fewer than ten. This sequence joins TRBV4-2 and TRBJ1-6; tentatively, D is TRBD1 (6 bases). The V gene lost 2 bases and the J gene lost 7 bases, with 12 bases spanning the gap. There are 15 residues in the CDR3. CDR1 LGHNA and CDR2 YNFKEQ come from the germline V gene. The CDR3 DNA is TGTGCCAGCAGCCAAATCGAGGGGGGGAATTCACCCCTCCACTTT. The encoded protein is CASSQIEGGNSPLHF.

This clonotype was seen a handful of times. The gene calls are TRBV7-9 and TRBJ1-1; D is undetermined. This CDR3 has 12 amino acids. From germline, CDR1 is SEHNR and CDR2 FQNEAQ (reference sequence). V lost 8 bases to trimming and J lost 0 bases, with 7 bases between them. CDR3 amino acids: CASGRMNTEAFF. The CDR3, as DNA: TGTGCCAGCGGACGGATGAACACTGAAGCTTTCTTT.

This chain uses TRBV27 with TRBJ2-7, with D unresolved. V was clipped by 5 bases and J by 2 bases, with 10 bases between them. The CDR3 extends over 13 amino acids. Germline CDR1 and CDR2: MNHEY and SMNVEV (reference sequence). The CDR3 DNA reads TGTGCCAGCAGTCAACTAAAGCCCTACGAGCAGTACTTC. Its protein product is CASSQLKPYEQYF.

This clonotype was seen a few times. The chain combines TRBV7-6 with TRBJ2-2; D unclear. The CDR3 is made up of 14 amino acids. In germline, CDR1 is SGHVS, CDR2 FNYEAQ. V was pared by 5 bases and J by 1 base, with 8 bases between. CDR3 in amino acids: CASSRAVNTGELFF. CDR3 nucleotide sequence: TGTGCCAGCAGCCGGGCAGTGAACACCGGGGAGCTGTTTTTT.

A few counts support this clonotype. The chain couples TRBV5-5 to TRBJ2-7; the match to TRBD2 covers 10 bases. The ends lost 0 bases at V and 0 bases at J; junction bases unmatched: 3. Looked up from germline, CDR1 is SGHKS and CDR2 is YYEKEE (reference sequence). This CDR3 comprises 16 residues. As DNA, the CDR3 is TGTGCCAGCAGCTTGGAACTAGCGGGGTTCTCCTACGAGCAGTACTTC. Its protein product is CASSLELAGFSYEQYF.

DNA of the CDR3: TGTGCCAGCAGCCTCCGGGACAGGGGCCGGGAAGAGACCCAGTACTTC. It encodes CASSLRDRGREETQYF. The J gene is TRBJ2-5, the V gene TRBV3-1, with 10 positions matching TRBD1. This CDR3 has 16 residues. J was trimmed by 3 bases and V by 4 bases; bases with no gene match: 8. From germline, CDR1 is LGHDT and CDR2 YNNKEL (reference sequence).

This clonotype has a handful of counts. The chain employs TRBV2 and TRBJ1-3; TRBD1 aligns across 7 bases. The germline CDR1 and CDR2 sequences are SNHLY and FYNNEI. J lost 4 bases, V lost 10 bases, and 10 bases had no gene match. The CDR3 length is 14 residues. The CDR3 DNA is TGTGCCACCGATCGACAGGGTGTAGGAAACACCATATATTTT. Encoded protein: CATDRQGVGNTIYF.

The CDR3 nucleotides are TGTGCCAGCAGCTTAACAGGGGCCTATAACACTGAAGCTTTCTTT. Its protein product is CASSLTGAYNTEAFF. The chain recombines TRBV7-8 with TRBJ1-1; TRBD1 matches 7 bases. The CDR3 loop spans 15 amino acids. CDR1 and CDR2 from the germline V gene are SGHVS and FQNEAQ. V lost 2 bases, J lost 2 bases, and 5 bases stayed unmatched.

The CDR3 nucleotides are TGCAGTGCTAGAGATGGGACCCCTAATTCACCCCTCCACTTT. Amino acid sequence: CSARDGTPNSPLHF. V gene TRBV20-1 combines with J gene TRBJ1-6; D perhaps matches TRBD1 (5 bases). With 0 bases removed from V and 6 bases from J, the gap between germline ends came to 9 bases. Germline V CDR1 and CDR2: DFQATT, SNEGSKA (reference sequence). CDR3 length: 14 amino acids.

This clonotype was recorded a few times. The rearrangement uses TRBV7-7 and TRBJ2-1; a possible D gene is TRBD1 (6 bases). Per germline, CDR1 SSHAT and CDR2 FNYEAQ (reference sequence). The CDR3 is made up of 15 amino acids. The V gene lost 1 base and the J gene lost 8 bases, with 15 bases spanning the gap. The CDR3 DNA reads TGTGCCAGCAGCTTAGGCAGGGGTTTGGTCGATGAGCAGTTCTTC. Translation gives CASSLGRGLVDEQFF.

This clonotype occurred a few times. This chain connects TRBV14 to TRBJ1-3; no reliable D call. Trimming took off 2 bases at V and 10 bases at J, with 9 bases between the two ends. The germline gives CDR1 SGHDN, CDR2 FVKESK. CDR3 length: 12 residues. The CDR3 sequence is CASSQLLATIYF. The CDR3 DNA reads TGTGCCAGCAGCCAATTACTCGCAACCATATATTTT.

This clonotype appeared a few times. The J gene is TRBJ2-7, the V gene TRBV19, with D tentatively TRBD1 or TRBD2 (5 bases each). The CDR3 has 16 amino acids. Germline assignment: CDR1 LNHDA and CDR2 SQIVND (reference sequence). V was shortened by 6 bases and J by 2 bases, with 20 bases between the two germline ends. The CDR3 reads CASSPGTATLTYEQYF. The CDR3 DNA reads as TGTGCCAGTAGCCCCGGGACGGCTACCCTTACCTACGAGCAGTACTTC.

This clonotype was seen more than once but under ten times. The chain recombines TRBV7-2 with TRBJ2-1; no clear D gene. The CDR3 has 15 residues. The germline V gene encodes CDR1 SGHTA and CDR2 FQGNSA. V was cut by 4 bases and J by 4 bases, with 14 bases left in between. CDR3 in DNA: TGTGCCAGCAGCTCCTCCCAAGTAGCTTACAATGAGCAGTTCTTC. Translated, it gives CASSSSQVAYNEQFF.

This chain joins TRBV3-1 and TRBJ2-7, with D perhaps TRBD1 or TRBD2 (5 bases each). V was clipped by 4 bases and J by 3 bases, with 31 bases between them. The CDR3 contains 20 residues. Germline-derived CDR1 and CDR2 are LGHDT and YNNKEL (reference sequence). The CDR3 nucleotides read TGTGCCAGCAGCCCGGCGGGTCGGGTGTCTGGGACCCGGTCCCTCTACGAGCAGTACTTC. It codes for CASSPAGRVSGTRSLYEQYF.

The chain recombines TRBV12-3 or TRBV12-4 with TRBJ1-1; the match to TRBD1 covers 8 bases. Unmatched junction bases numbered 10, after V lost 6 bases and J lost 4 bases. This CDR3 is built from 15 residues. CDR3 nucleotides: TGTGCCAGCAGCCCTATGGACAGGGATAGCACTGAAGCTTTCTTT. Translating it yields CASSPMDRDSTEAFF.

The rearrangement uses TRBV27 and TRBJ2-6, with D perhaps TRBD2 (5 bases). Germline CDR1 and CDR2: MNHEY and SMNVEV (reference sequence). The ends were cut back, 4 bases at V and 6 bases at J, with 10 bases in the middle. The CDR3 contains 14 residues. The CDR3 spells CASSSMGAANVLTF. CDR3 DNA: TGTGCCAGCAGTTCTATGGGAGCGGCCAACGTCCTGACTTTC.

The chain is built from TRBV4-2 and TRBJ1-2; D call uncertain. Germline assignment: CDR1 LGHNA and CDR2 YNFKEQ. This CDR3 has 14 amino acids. V was shortened by 1 base and J by 4 bases, with 10 bases between the two germline ends. CDR3 protein: CASSQGVLLYGYTF. The CDR3 coding sequence is TGTGCCAGCAGCCAAGGGGTCCTTCTCTATGGCTACACCTTC.

The chain links TRBV30 to TRBJ1-3; tentative D call: TRBD1 (6 bases). The germline V gene encodes CDR1 GTSNPN and CDR2 SVGIG (reference sequence). V gave up 2 bases and J gave up 15 bases, with 17 bases separating them. This CDR3 region has 12 residues. The CDR3: CAWSPQGPDGYF. The CDR3 DNA sequence: TGTGCCTGGAGTCCACAGGGCCCCGATGGATATTTT. Based on the CDR3 plus reference TRBV30 and TRBJ1-3, the full variable domain is SQTIHQWPATLVQPVGSPLSLECTVEGTSNPNLYWYRQAAGRGLQLLFYSVGIGQISSEVPQNLSASRPQDRQFILSSKKLLLSDSGFYLCAWSPQGPDGYFGEGSWLTVV.

This clonotype was observed a few times. The chain joins TRBV5-1 to TRBJ2-3; 10 bases agree with TRBD2. V lost 1 base, J lost 1 base, and 9 bases stayed unmatched. Per the germline V gene, CDR1 is SGHRS and CDR2 is YFSETQ. The CDR3 length is 18 residues. CDR3 region: CASSLNLAGVLGTDTQYF. CDR3 coding DNA: TGCGCCAGCAGCTTGAATCTAGCGGGGGTTCTCGGCACAGATACGCAGTATTTT.

V is TRBV20-1 and J is TRBJ2-2, with 7 bases lining up with TRBD2. V lost 7 bases, J lost 1 base, and 6 bases stayed unmatched. The CDR3 has 14 residues. Germline loops: CDR1 DFQATT, CDR2 SNEGSKA (reference sequence). CDR3 nucleotides: TGCAGTGTGAGCGGGGTGAGGAACACCGGGGAGCTGTTTTTT. It codes for CSVSGVRNTGELFF.

This clonotype appeared a few times. This rearrangement joins TRBV7-6 to TRBJ1-4; no clear D gene. CDR1 and CDR2 (germline): SGHVS, FNYEAQ. CDR3 length: 13 residues. With 6 bases removed from V and 8 bases from J, the gap between germline ends came to 13 bases. CDR3 in amino acids: CASSRATTEKLFF. For the CDR3, the DNA is TGTGCCAGCAGTCGAGCTACCACAGAAAAACTGTTTTTT.

This clonotype was picked up a small number of times. The chain is built from TRBV11-1 and TRBJ2-3; D gene unclear. V lost 1 base to trimming and J lost 4 bases, with 18 bases between them. The germline gives CDR1 SGHAT, CDR2 FQDESV (reference sequence). There are 17 residues in the CDR3. Written as DNA, the CDR3 is TGTGCCAGCAGCTTAGTCTCGGTCGGTCCTGGGTCAGATACGCAGTATTTT. It specifies CASSLVSVGPGSDTQYF. Based on the CDR3 plus reference TRBV11-1 and TRBJ2-3, the full variable domain is EAEVAQSPRYKITEKSQAVAFWCDPISGHATLYWYRQILGQGPELLVQFQDESVVDDSQLPKDRFSAERLKGVDSTLKIQPAELGDSAMYLCASSLVSVGPGSDTQYFGPGTRLTVL.

V gene TRBV29-1 combines with J gene TRBJ1-1; no reliable D call. Germline lookup yields CDR1 SQVTM and CDR2 ANQGSEA. CDR3 length: 13 amino acids. The V gene lost 8 bases and the J gene lost 0 bases, with 13 bases spanning the gap. CDR3 bases: TGCAGCATTTGTGCCGACTTGAACACTGAAGCTTTCTTT. Translating it yields CSICADLNTEAFF.

This clonotype was found a few times. This rearrangement joins TRBV5-1 to TRBJ2-3; perhaps TRBD2 as D (5 bases). In germline, CDR1 is SGHRS, CDR2 YFSETQ. The CDR3 loop spans 15 amino acids. Trimming shortened V by 0 bases and J by 4 bases, and 12 bases separated the two germline ends. CDR3 protein: CASSLEAPEADTQYF. DNA of the CDR3: TGCGCCAGCAGCTTGGAGGCTCCGGAGGCAGATACGCAGTATTTT.